The next 27 T cell receptor beta chains were all read from a single sample in a study of blood T cell repertoires in COVID-19. Measured with immunoSEQ multiplex PCR; TCRdb has only the in-frame clones, and not every one. The table records 62,000 or so clones, about four fifths of them present only once. The sequenced sample was PBMCs or T cells enriched from blood (not recorded which). Receptors were obtained from a woman between 40 and 55 years old with acute COVID-19.

The chain uses TRBV5-1 and TRBJ1-2; 11 nucleotides match TRBD1. V lost 4 bases, J lost 4 bases, and 0 bases stayed unmatched. The CDR3 contains 13 residues. Germline V gene data show CDR1 as SGHRS and CDR2 as YFSETQ. The CDR3, as DNA: TGCGCCAGCAGCGGGACAGGGGGCTATGGCTACACCTTC. Encoded protein: CASSGTGGYGYTF.

This clone came up once. The rearrangement uses TRBV28 and TRBJ1-5; D is undetermined. V was clipped by 5 bases and J by 6 bases, with 8 bases between them. CDR3 length equals 12 residues. Germline CDR1 reads MDHEN; CDR2 reads SYDVKM. CDR3: CASSTVGQPQHF. The CDR3 nucleotides are TGTGCCAGCAGTACAGTCGGTCAGCCCCAGCATTTT.

This clone was observed a few times. The V call is TRBV5-1, the J call TRBJ2-3; possible D gene TRBD2, 6 bases. This CDR3 contains 14 residues. V dropped 1 base and J dropped 2 bases, with 8 bases sitting between them. Germline loops: CDR1 SGHRS, CDR2 YFSETQ. CDR3 in amino acids: CASSLRGTTDTQYF. As DNA, the CDR3 is TGCGCCAGCAGCTTGCGGGGGACCACAGATACGCAGTATTTT.

The J gene is TRBJ1-1, the V gene TRBV4-2, with D tentatively TRBD1 (5 bases). V was shortened by 3 bases and J by 1 base, with 6 bases between the two germline ends. CDR3 length: 13 residues. Germline CDR1 is LGHNA and CDR2 is YNFKEQ. As DNA, the CDR3 is TGTGCCAGCAGCCAGACAGCGAACACTGAAGCTTTCTTT. Encoded protein: CASSQTANTEAFF.

The genes are TRBV14 and TRBJ1-5; 12 nucleotides align to TRBD1. Germline V CDR1 and CDR2: SGHDN, FVKESK. The CDR3 spans 23 residues. Trimming removed 0 bases from V and 0 bases from J; junction bases left unmatched: 18. DNA for the CDR3: TGTGCCAGCAGCCAAGATTTGTTCAGTGGAAGGGACAGGGGGCTCATTAGCAATCAGCCCCAGCATTTT. Translated: CASSQDLFSGRDRGLISNQPQHF.

The chain uses TRBV11-2 and TRBJ1-4; 7 positions agree with TRBD1. CDR1 and CDR2 from the germline V gene are SGHAT and FQNNGV. The trim removed 5 bases at V and 6 bases at J, leaving 9 bases unmatched. There are 15 residues in the CDR3. The CDR3 DNA reads as TGTGCCAGCAGCCAGGGGGACAGAACATATGAAAAACTGTTTTTT. Translating it yields CASSQGDRTYEKLFF.

This clone came up a few times. Because it lacks the conserved phenylalanine or tryptophan at the end, this CDR3 is likely a read error. The DNA is left out, because the CDR3 cannot be placed on it with certainty; the CDR3 is given as TCRdb lists it. The chain has TRBV7-2 and TRBJ2-3; TRBD1, the table's D call, was not compared with the DNA. Germline values: CDR1 SGHTA, CDR2 FQGNSA. The CDR3 has 11 amino acids, counting both end residues. The CDR3 spells CASSLTAGMCS.

The chain combines TRBV5-5 with TRBJ1-1, with no clear D. Per the germline V gene, CDR1 is SGHKS and CDR2 is YYEKEE (reference sequence). The CDR3 loop spans 14 amino acids. The V gene lost 0 bases and the J gene lost 3 bases, with 9 bases spanning the gap. CDR3 loop: CASSLVGLDTEAFF. In DNA, the CDR3 is TGTGCCAGCAGCTTGGTTGGGCTGGACACTGAAGCTTTCTTT.

The chain uses TRBV7-6 and TRBJ2-3, with 10 bases fitting TRBD1. V shed 4 bases, J shed 6 bases, and the junction held 4 bases outside the gene matches. The CDR3 is 14 residues long. From germline, CDR1 is SGHVS and CDR2 FNYEAQ. In DNA, the CDR3 is TGTGCCAGCAGCTGGGGACAGGGGACGGATACGCAGTATTTT. Translated, it gives CASSWGQGTDTQYF.

The rearrangement uses TRBV28 and TRBJ2-3; TRBD2 aligns across 7 bases. The germline CDR1 and CDR2 sequences are MDHEN and SYDVKM. The CDR3 is made up of 15 amino acids. Trimming at V came to 5 bases and at J to 0 bases, leaving 5 bases not matched to a gene. The CDR3 DNA sequence: TGTGCCAGCAGTATGAGCGGGACCAGCACAGATACGCAGTATTTT. Translation: CASSMSGTSTDTQYF.

This chain links TRBV3-1 (or the pseudogene TRBV3-2) with TRBJ2-3; D call uncertain. Germline V lookup: CDR1 LGHDT, CDR2 YNNKEL (reference sequence). The V gene lost 4 bases and the J gene lost 3 bases, with 14 bases spanning the gap. The CDR3 runs to 15 residues. Written as DNA, the CDR3 is TGTGCCAGCAGCCCCCAAAAGCATGGTACAGATACGCAGTATTTT. Translating it yields CASSPQKHGTDTQYF.

The rearrangement links TRBV19 to TRBJ1-4, with 8 bases aligning to TRBD1. The CDR3 totals 14 residues. V gave up 7 bases and J gave up 7 bases; unmatched junction bases: 8. Germline CDR1 LNHDA, CDR2 SQIVND (reference sequence). The CDR3 here is CASTQTGEVEKLFF. CDR3 DNA: TGTGCCAGTACCCAGACAGGGGAAGTTGAAAAACTGTTTTTT.

The chain is built from TRBV11-3 and TRBJ2-3; weak D call: TRBD1 (6 bases). CDR1 is SGHNT, CDR2 YENEEA, per germline. Trimming cost V 3 bases and J 2 bases, with 9 bases left between them. This CDR3 has 14 residues. CDR3 DNA sequence: TGTGCCAGCAGCTTCGGGACATACACAGATACGCAGTATTTT. Its translation: CASSFGTYTDTQYF.

This clone has just one count. This chain uses TRBV27 with TRBJ2-4, with TRBD1 matching over 11 bases. V lost 3 bases and J lost 7; bases outside the gene matches: 2. There are 14 residues in the CDR3. CDR1 MNHEY and CDR2 SMNVEV come from the germline V gene (reference sequence). The CDR3 sequence: CASSLGTGGNIQYF. CDR3 nucleotides: TGTGCCAGCAGTTTGGGGACAGGGGGTAACATTCAGTACTTC.

The genes are TRBV2 and TRBJ2-3; the match to TRBD1 covers 8 bases. V lost 5 bases, J lost 1 base, and 8 bases stayed unmatched. Germline loops: CDR1 SNHLY, CDR2 FYNNEI. This CDR3 is 16 amino acids long. The CDR3 here is CASSPHTTGGTDTQYF. DNA of the CDR3: TGTGCCAGCAGTCCCCACACGACAGGGGGCACAGATACGCAGTATTTT.

The chain uses TRBV6-1 and TRBJ1-4; a possible D gene is TRBD1 (6 bases). CDR3 size: 17 residues. Germline CDR1 reads MNHNS; CDR2 reads SASEGT. V lost 3 bases and J lost 2, with 16 bases in between. CDR3 sequence reads: CASSEQQGRGTNEKLFF. CDR3 coding DNA: TGTGCCAGCAGTGAGCAACAGGGAAGAGGGACTAATGAAAAACTGTTTTTT.

This clone was seen a single time. The chain links TRBV2 to TRBJ1-5, with 7 bases aligning to TRBD1. Germline loops: CDR1 SNHLY, CDR2 FYNNEI. V lost 7 bases to trimming and J lost 6 bases; unmatched junction nucleotides: 12. The CDR3 contains 15 residues. The CDR3 bases are TGTGCCAGCATACCCGACAGGGACAGCCGTCAGCCCCAGCATTTT. It codes for CASIPDRDSRQPQHF.

The rearrangement joins TRBV2 to TRBJ1-2, with D tentatively TRBD1 (5 bases). The length of the CDR3 is 12 residues. Germline values: CDR1 SNHLY, CDR2 FYNNEI. Trimming took 9 bases from V and 5 from J, leaving 13 bases between them. This CDR3 is CASRTLRYGYTF. The CDR3 DNA is TGTGCCAGTAGGACACTACGGTATGGCTACACCTTC.

V usage is TRBV11-2 and J usage is TRBJ2-4, with 9 bases aligning to TRBD1. The V segment lost 0 bases and the J segment 4 bases; nucleotides outside the gene matches: 1. The CDR3 totals 15 residues. Per the germline V gene, CDR1 is SGHAT and CDR2 is FQNNGV. The CDR3 region is CASSLEGTGKNIQYF. The DNA for the CDR3 is TGTGCCAGCAGCTTAGAGGGGACAGGGAAAAACATTCAGTACTTC.

The chain recombines TRBV15 with TRBJ1-3; D unresolved. This CDR3 has 16 residues. Germline values: CDR1 LNHNV, CDR2 YYDKDF (reference sequence). V lost 1 base, J lost 0 bases, and 10 bases lay in between. The CDR3: CATSRVRAVSGNTIYF. CDR3 nucleotide sequence: TGTGCCACCAGCAGAGTGCGGGCAGTCTCTGGAAACACCATATATTTT.

The V gene is TRBV4-1, the J gene TRBJ1-3; D may be TRBD1 (6 bases). Trimming removed 4 bases from V and 0 bases from J, with 19 bases in between. This CDR3 region has 18 residues. Germline V lookup: CDR1 MGHRA, CDR2 YSYEKL. The CDR3, as DNA: TGCGCCAGCAGCCTTCGGGGGGCCCCTGCTCTCTCTGGAAACACCATATATTTT. This gives the protein CASSLRGAPALSGNTIYF.

V is TRBV28 and J is TRBJ1-1; TRBD1 might be the D (5 bases). Germline assignment: CDR1 MDHEN and CDR2 SYDVKM. Trimming removed 2 bases from V and 9 bases from J, with 7 bases in between. The CDR3 runs 11 residues. CDR3 sequence: CASSLAGQAFF. For the CDR3, the DNA is TGTGCCAGCAGTTTAGCGGGGCAAGCTTTCTTT.

The chain couples TRBV7-3 to TRBJ1-4; D not resolved. The germline V gene encodes CDR1 SGHTA and CDR2 FQGTGA. This CDR3 comprises 15 residues. Trimming took off 1 base at V and 0 bases at J, with 6 bases between the two ends. The CDR3: CASSLMAATNEKLFF. CDR3 nucleotides: TGTGCCAGCAGCTTAATGGCAGCAACTAATGAAAAACTGTTTTTT.

The CDR3 is CASSLSGRGPYNEQFF. CDR3 DNA sequence: TGTGCCAGCTCACTCAGCGGGAGGGGTCCCTACAATGAGCAGTTCTTC. V gene TRBV18 combines with J gene TRBJ2-1; 10 positions match TRBD2. This CDR3 spans 16 amino acids. Trimming took 4 bases from V and 2 from J; bases not matched to a gene: 5. Looked up from germline, CDR1 is KGHSH and CDR2 is LQKENI.

This sequence joins TRBV11-2 and TRBJ1-2; maybe TRBD1 (6 bases). V dropped 3 bases and J dropped 8 bases, with 10 bases sitting between them. The CDR3 is 12 amino acids. CDR1 is SGHAT and CDR2 is FQNNGV in the germline V gene. The CDR3 DNA is TGTGCCAGCAGCTTCGAGACAGGAGGCTACACCTTC. It specifies CASSFETGGYTF.

The gene calls are TRBV4-2 and TRBJ2-7; D might be TRBD1 (6 bases). The CDR3 is made up of 15 amino acids. V lost 0 bases, J lost 3 bases, and 12 bases lay in between. The germline V gene has CDR1 LGHNA and CDR2 YNFKEQ. The CDR3 here is CASSQDPGAVYEQYF. CDR3 DNA: TGTGCCAGCAGCCAAGATCCAGGGGCAGTCTACGAGCAGTACTTC.

The rearrangement uses TRBV5-1 and TRBJ1-4; D ambiguous. Germline V gives CDR1 SGHRS, CDR2 YFSETQ. Trimming took off 4 bases at V and 8 bases at J, with 12 bases between the two ends. The CDR3 extends over 13 amino acids. In nucleotides, the CDR3 is TGCGCCAGCAGCATAGGACCGGGGGAAAAACTGTTTTTT. Encoded protein: CASSIGPGEKLFF.